The rows below give T cell receptor beta chains drawn from one sample of a study of a mutant IDH1 vaccine in newly diagnosed glioma. Antigens for these TCRs are unknown. Repertoires were generated with immunoSEQ multiplex PCR, while TCRdb's copy carries only in-frame clones and drops some. The data contain roughly 30,000 clones, roughly 80% of them singletons. Sequencing was performed on PBMCs, taken from a glioma patient whose treatment included an IDH1 peptide vaccine. Source of these receptors: a man aged 30 to 39 with glioma. The CDR3 runs from the conserved cysteine through the conserved F or W. The order of the fields is J gene, clone size, D gene, V gene, CDR3 protein, CDR3 DNA. D genes are given only for firm matches. Some rows mark clone size as missing; the rest say once, few, many or name a class of expanded clone.

j_gene: TRBJ2-1; abundance: -; d_gene: -; v_gene: TRBV4-2; CDR3aa: CASSPRDGNIIGQFF; CDR3nt: TGTGCCAGCAGCCCCCGGGACGGTAATATAATTGGGCAGTTCTTC
j_gene: TRBJ1-2; abundance: -; d_gene: TRBD1; v_gene: TRBV10-3; CDR3aa: CAITGQGRNGYTF; CDR3nt: TGTGCCATCACTGGACAGGGACGGAATGGCTACACCTTC
j_gene: TRBJ1-2; abundance: -; d_gene: -; v_gene: TRBV6-1; CDR3aa: CASRNTGNPNYGYTF; CDR3nt: TGTGCCAGCAGGAATACAGGGAACCCTAACTATGGCTACACCTTC
j_gene: TRBJ1-2; abundance: -; d_gene: -; v_gene: TRBV7-2; CDR3aa: CASSQQGLNYGYTF; CDR3nt: TGTGCCAGCAGCCAACAGGGCCTTAACTATGGCTACACCTTC
j_gene: TRBJ2-5; abundance: -; d_gene: TRBD1; v_gene: TRBV5-1; CDR3aa: CASSPGQGAGETQYF; CDR3nt: TGCGCCAGCAGCCCGGGACAGGGGGCCGGGGAGACCCAGTACTTC
j_gene: TRBJ2-7; abundance: -; d_gene: -; v_gene: TRBV7-6; CDR3aa: CASSLDAYSYEQYF; CDR3nt: TGTGCCAGCAGCTTAGATGCCTACTCCTACGAGCAGTACTTC
j_gene: TRBJ1-1; abundance: -; d_gene: -; v_gene: TRBV5-1; CDR3aa: CASSLEGSIPNTEAFF; CDR3nt: TGCGCCAGCAGCTTGGAGGGGAGCATCCCGAACACTGAAGCTTTCTTT
j_gene: TRBJ2-1; abundance: -; d_gene: TRBD2; v_gene: TRBV14; CDR3aa: CASSQDGPSGGDNEQFF; CDR3nt: TGTGCCAGCAGCCAAGATGGGCCGAGCGGGGGGGACAATGAGCAGTTCTTC
j_gene: TRBJ2-2; abundance: -; d_gene: -; v_gene: TRBV9; CDR3aa: CASSVDRYTGELFF; CDR3nt: TGTGCCAGCAGCGTAGATCGGTACACCGGGGAGCTGTTTTTT
j_gene: TRBJ2-7; abundance: -; d_gene: TRBD2; v_gene: TRBV6-6; CDR3aa: CASSSSGRYAEQYF; CDR3nt: TGTGCCAGCAGTTCCAGCGGGAGGTACGCCGAGCAGTACTTC
j_gene: TRBJ2-7; abundance: medium-sized; d_gene: -; v_gene: TRBV30; CDR3aa: CAWRQLTISSYEQYF; CDR3nt: TGTGCCTGGAGACAGCTGACTATTAGCTCCTACGAGCAGTACTTC
j_gene: TRBJ1-1; abundance: -; d_gene: -; v_gene: TRBV5-1; CDR3aa: CASSQIRRGMNTEAFF; CDR3nt: TGCGCCAGCAGCCAGATCCGCAGGGGAATGAACACTGAAGCTTTCTTT
j_gene: TRBJ1-1; abundance: -; d_gene: TRBD1; v_gene: TRBV4-2; CDR3aa: CASSQDRWTGETEAFF; CDR3nt: TGTGCCAGCAGCCAAGATCGTTGGACAGGGGAAACTGAAGCTTTCTTT
j_gene: TRBJ1-2; abundance: -; d_gene: -; v_gene: TRBV6-1; CDR3aa: CASSSGTPNYGYTF; CDR3nt: TGTGCCAGCAGTTCCGGGACGCCTAACTATGGCTACACCTTC
j_gene: TRBJ1-2; abundance: -; d_gene: -; v_gene: TRBV19; CDR3aa: CASSIETGGSYGYTF; CDR3nt: TGTGCCAGTAGTATAGAGACAGGCGGGAGCTATGGCTACACCTTC
j_gene: TRBJ2-5; abundance: -; d_gene: -; v_gene: TRBV7-9; CDR3aa: CASSLSRDQETQYF; CDR3nt: TGTGCCAGCAGCTTATCCAGGGACCAAGAGACCCAGTACTTC
j_gene: TRBJ1-4; abundance: few; d_gene: -; v_gene: TRBV5-6; CDR3aa: CASSLKQGGEKLFF; CDR3nt: TGTGCCAGCAGCTTGAAACAGGGTGGGGAAAAACTGTTTTTT
j_gene: TRBJ1-2; abundance: -; d_gene: -; v_gene: TRBV30; CDR3aa: CAWSGGGLYTF; CDR3nt: TGTGCCTGGAGTGGGGGGGGGTTGTACACCTTC
j_gene: TRBJ2-5; abundance: -; d_gene: TRBD2; v_gene: TRBV7-8; CDR3aa: CASSPGLAGEETQYF; CDR3nt: TGTGCCAGCAGCCCGGGACTAGCGGGAGAAGAGACCCAGTACTTC
j_gene: TRBJ2-5; abundance: -; d_gene: TRBD2; v_gene: TRBV4-1; CDR3aa: CASSQDRGGAGRTQYF; CDR3nt: TGCGCCAGCAGCCAAGATCGCGGGGGGGCGGGTAGGACCCAGTACTTC
j_gene: TRBJ1-3; abundance: -; d_gene: -; v_gene: TRBV30; CDR3aa: CAWSVGGGNTIYF; CDR3nt: TGTGCCTGGAGTGTAGGAGGTGGAAACACCATATATTTT
j_gene: TRBJ1-2; abundance: -; d_gene: -; v_gene: TRBV6-5; CDR3aa: CASSYRETKYGYTF; CDR3nt: TGTGCCAGCAGTTATCGTGAGACGAAATATGGCTACACCTTC
j_gene: TRBJ1-3; abundance: -; d_gene: -; v_gene: TRBV18; CDR3aa: CASGRGVRNTIYF; CDR3nt: TGTGCCAGCGGCCGGGGAGTAAGAAACACCATATATTTT
j_gene: TRBJ2-3; abundance: -; d_gene: TRBD1; v_gene: TRBV6-1; CDR3aa: CASRTQTGPGDTQYF; CDR3nt: TGTGCCAGCAGGACCCAGACAGGGCCGGGAGATACGCAGTATTTT
j_gene: TRBJ1-5; abundance: -; d_gene: -; v_gene: TRBV6-5; CDR3aa: CASSSRVPNQPQHF; CDR3nt: TGTGCCAGCAGTTCTCGGGTACCCAATCAGCCCCAGCATTTT
j_gene: TRBJ2-7; abundance: once; d_gene: -; v_gene: TRBV7-9; CDR3aa: CASRGQLYEQYF; CDR3nt: TGTGCCAGCAGAGGACAACTCTACGAGCAGTACTTC
j_gene: TRBJ1-5; abundance: -; d_gene: TRBD1; v_gene: TRBV30; CDR3aa: CAWSSNRGRVTAQHF; CDR3nt: TGTGCCTGGAGTAGTAACAGGGGAAGGGTGACGGCCCAGCATTTT
j_gene: TRBJ2-5; abundance: -; d_gene: TRBD1; v_gene: TRBV12-5; CDR3aa: CASEPGQGNQETQYF; CDR3nt: TGTGCTAGTGAGCCGGGACAGGGGAATCAAGAGACCCAGTACTTC
j_gene: TRBJ2-7; abundance: -; d_gene: TRBD2; v_gene: TRBV7-9; CDR3aa: CASSLVSGRRGEQYF; CDR3nt: TGTGCCAGCAGCTTAGTGTCCGGGAGGCGGGGCGAGCAGTACTTC
j_gene: TRBJ1-5; abundance: once; d_gene: -; v_gene: TRBV19; CDR3aa: CASSTGGGRPNQPQHF; CDR3nt: TGTGCCAGTAGTACGGGTGGGGGGAGACCCAATCAGCCCCAGCATTTT
j_gene: TRBJ2-1; abundance: -; d_gene: -; v_gene: TRBV21-1; CDR3aa: CASSKRRRRIYNEQFF; CDR3nt: TGTGCCAGCAGCAAACGCAGGAGGCGAATATACAATGAGCAGTTCTTC
j_gene: TRBJ2-7; abundance: -; d_gene: -; v_gene: TRBV4-1; CDR3aa: CASSQAQKGIPIYEQYF; CDR3nt: TGCGCCAGCAGCCAAGCTCAGAAGGGGATCCCCATATACGAGCAGTACTTC
j_gene: TRBJ1-5; abundance: -; d_gene: TRBD1; v_gene: TRBV5-8; CDR3aa: CASRFRSGQGPGPQHF; CDR3nt: TGTGCCAGCAGATTTCGATCCGGACAGGGGCCGGGGCCCCAGCATTTT
j_gene: TRBJ1-2; abundance: -; d_gene: -; v_gene: TRBV29-1; CDR3aa: CSAEGGGTYGYTF; CDR3nt: TGCAGCGCCGAAGGAGGGGGAACCTATGGCTACACCTTC
j_gene: TRBJ1-2; abundance: -; d_gene: -; v_gene: TRBV7-9; CDR3aa: CASSSSGDAGGYTF; CDR3nt: TGTGCCAGCAGCTCCTCCGGGGACGCTGGGGGCTACACCTTC